This T cell receptor (beta chain) comes out of a study of cytomegalovirus exposure and HLA in healthy donors (dated by TCRdb to between 2016 and 2019). Turning to the overall study: In an earlier analysis of under 750 of the donors, less than 350 Gb of sequence data and 90 million to 120 million unique TCR beta sequences from 180 million or so T cells were reported. Among about 410 genotyped donors of the cohort, an average of around 250,000 unique TCR beta nucleotide sequences was sequenced per donor, of which about 20% were non-productive. The study aimed to test whether cataloging public T cell receptors could reveal signatures of past pathogen exposure. Among the roughly 410 genotyped donors, roughly 80% belonged to the genetic ancestry cluster associated with self-reported Caucasian donors. Every discovery cohort repertoire had been produced on one sequencing platform. An earlier analysis of several hundred of the donors applied high-throughput TCR beta sequencing to assess whether each TCR beta V gene segment acted as functional or pseudogenic. Donor age, sex, ethnicity and CMV serostatus were compiled alongside the repertoire data. In the later analysis, no new phenotypic data were used to find candidate immune exposures; instead, reliance was placed on TCR beta sequences and their occurrence across donors. A later genetic analysis took genome-wide SNP genotypes for about 55% of the roughly 670 donors and used that subset as a discovery cohort. A few DR-DQ haplotypes were treated as single units for association and clustering because of strong linkage in the cohort. Roughly 290 gigabases of sequencing data and tens of millions of unique TCR sequences made up an early release that covered roughly 670 HLA-typed donors. Typing coverage differed by locus: A, B, C, DRB1 and DQB1 were typed in about 629-640 donors, DQA1 in roughly 500, DPA1 in around 610, and DPB1 in 472. The study combined high-throughput TCR immunosequencing, statistical association of individual TCRs with disease status, and machine learning to predict cytomegalovirus infection status. To study patterns of TCR occurrence, a later analysis re-analyzed previously published TCR beta repertoires from 666 donors and added high-resolution HLA genotyping. Besides the first cohort of 500 to 700 subjects, a separate validation cohort made up of 120 different subjects was used. Both class I and class II loci were covered by HLA typing, at four-digit resolution. The study profiled the T cell repertoires of approximately 700 subjects by immunosequencing and related them to cytomegalovirus serostatus. The full study reports these points: Because HLA typing was missing for some donors at each locus, association tests included only the typed subset. A later analysis found that HLA-associated TCR beta chains were more clonally expanded and had lower generation probabilities than equally common non-associated chains. Across donors, most TCR sequences were observed very rarely, whereas some public TCRs were present in many individuals. Linkage disequilibrium might explain the correlated functional status among segregating V segments, but an unknown experimental factor could not be excluded. Some IMGT-functional V segments, including TRBV6-2 and TRBV6-3, could not be distinguished by the 87-base-pair reads and were therefore excluded. In the study, some 160 TCR beta chains were listed as associated with cytomegalovirus. Several of the top co-occurrence clusters appeared to be linked to parvovirus B19, influenza, CMV and Epstein-Barr virus, according to a later analysis. A later analysis found that most CMV-associated TCR beta chains appeared HLA-restricted, with HLA associations seemingly driven largely by CMV exposure. The authors suggested that the approach could potentially be extended to other disease states and immunological phenotypes. Only TCR beta chains were sequenced in this cohort, and the absence of alpha or paired-chain data limited detectable features. In a later analysis, TCR association rates were found to vary across HLA loci, with the most associated TCRs seen for DRB1 alleles and the fewest for HLA-C alleles. The sequencing pipeline was judged likely to have produced a cluster of highly shared sequence variants as a technical artifact. Specific HLA alleles were associated with 16,951 TCR beta sequences at a false discovery rate of 0.05 in a later analysis. In an earlier analysis of some 500 of the donors, most TCR beta V segments were observed in productive rearrangements about 87% or about 30% of the time, broadly matching IMGT annotations. V-gene and J-gene trimming of TCR beta chains was associated with a missense DCLRE1C variant in a later genetic analysis, and the association was replicated in an independent cohort. Around 16 rarely observed V segments, including chromosome 9 orphons, were excluded from the earlier analysis of approximately 600 of the donors because counts were too low. The classifier was reported to diagnose cytomegalovirus status with high specificity and sensitivity in both the original cohort and the validation cohort. A later genetic analysis reported fewer N-insertions in productive TCRs among donors in an Asian-associated ancestry cluster than the 666-donor mean. Assigning TCR associations to individual alleles was difficult when HLA alleles, especially DR and DQ, strongly co-occurred. Roughly uniform sequencing depth across donors was assumed in presence/absence analyses, although this assumption may not hold. In vitro tests confirmed that a few of the cytomegalovirus-associated TCR beta chains recognize cytomegalovirus antigens. A further reported finding was that TCR beta sequences accurately predicted the HLA-A and HLA-B alleles for most subjects in the first cohort. CMV serostatus was the only immune exposure information available for the cohort.

The library was produced with the immunoSEQ multiplex PCR assay. For the multiplex PCR, a mixture combining 60 forward primers for TCR Vbeta segments and 13 reverse primers for TCR Jbeta segments was used. A multiplex PCR assay on genomic DNA amplified the CDR3 region of rearranged TCR beta genes. On the Illumina HiSeq System, the amplified TCR beta libraries were sequenced as 87-base-pair reads. In the authors' own workflow: A later analysis counted about 76 million unique TCR beta chains across the 666 repertoires, and roughly 11 million of these chains were shared by at least two donors. Raw reads were error-corrected and collapsed into unique sequences with a nearest-neighbor algorithm that merged closely related sequences to remove PCR and sequencing errors. To assign V, D and J gene segments, CDR3 sequences were aligned to IMGT reference sequences. Each retained sequence needed at least a six-nucleotide match to both a V gene segment and a J gene segment. Rearrangements were classified as productive when the CDR3 lacked stop codons and remained in frame with V and J, and all other rearrangements were classified as non-productive. CDR3 was defined according to IMGT convention as the region running from the second conserved V-encoded cysteine to the conserved J-encoded phenylalanine. In an earlier analysis of just under 600 of the donors, sequences lacking an unambiguous match to a single V gene segment were excluded. An earlier analysis of 500 to 600 of the donors classified V segments as functional when productive rearrangements were above 56.7% and as segregating when the standard deviation between donors was above 5%. A statistical classification framework was built for diagnosing cytomegalovirus status from the catalog of TCR beta chain sequences. A later analysis assigned V and J genes by comparing TCR nucleotide sequences with IMGT/GENE-DB human TR gene sequences. Using the TCRdist pipeline, a later analysis assigned CDR3 sequences along with most-parsimonious VDJ recombination scenarios. In a later analysis, each TCR beta chain was defined by its CDR3 amino acid sequence together with its V-gene family, and reads without a unique V-gene family were excluded. To address suspected cross-contamination and a sequencing artifact, a later analysis removed a few hundred highly shared, low-generation-probability nucleotide sequences. In a later analysis, a clonal expansion index was calculated for each public chain from normalized within-repertoire ranks of inferred template counts. In a later analysis, generation probabilities were computed with a VDJ recombination model fitted to out-of-frame rearrangements, and the resulting probabilities were checked against IGoR. In a later analysis, TCR-TCR, TCR-HLA and TCR-CMV co-occurrence was scored with hypergeometric tests, and a repertoire-size bias correction was applied to TCR pairs. A later analysis estimated false discovery rates by permuting HLA or CMV assignments 20 times. In a later analysis, co-occurring TCRs were grouped with DBSCAN, and TCRdist sequence similarity was added when clustering was performed within HLA-allele-positive subsets. Repertoires with fewer than 30,000 or more than 120,000 public chains were left out of co-occurrence clustering, as were about 5 repertoires with anomalous nucleotide sharing. The table was pulled from immuneACCESS by TCRdb, which kept in-frame rearrangements only. Such tables lose some clones; where checked, under half of the loss comes from unresolved V genes, and the rest has no known cause. The V and J calls and clone size come from that table; D and trimming were worked out from the DNA. Within this sample are nearly 95,000 clones, with 6% to 9% of them counted one time only. The ten largest clones add up to approximately 2.5% of the sample.

In total, 600 or so healthy bone marrow donors made up the cohort. At the time of sampling, every cohort member was nominally healthy, though immune exposures that went unrecorded were likely present. The donor was CMV seronegative and was included in the group of hundreds of seronegative cohort members. Every donor gave a peripheral blood sample, and the peripheral blood mononuclear cells from that sample were used for TCR beta sequencing. The Qiagen DNeasy Blood Extraction Kit was used to extract genomic DNA from the blood cell samples. This clone was counted only a few times. This clone's antigen is unknown. Per-base qualities were not stored, and no clone one base away is much larger. Relative to germline, V is 6 bases shorter and J is 3 bases shorter, with 11 bases between their ends. The CDR3 has 13 amino acids, counting the end cysteine and phenylalanine. Of all the DNA, just the CDR3 is kept, 39 bases in frame from base 1. CDR1 and CDR2, per the germline V gene, are MDHEN and SYDVKM.

Sequenced input: PBMCs. This clonotype originated in a man aged 45-65 years in good health and CMV-seronegative. The receptor chain draws on TRBV28 and TRBJ1-1, with the D gene too uncertain to name. CDR3 loop: CASRTELDTEAFF. The DNA is as follows: TGTGCCAGCAGGACGGAGCTGGACACTGAAGCTTTCTTT.